The 13 T cell receptor beta chains below all came from one sample that was sequenced in a study of circulating CD8 cells and anti-PD-1 response in melanoma. Four subsets defined by PD-1 and/or TIGIT were sorted from live CD3+CD8+TCRalphabeta+ cells. The QIAseq Immune Repertoire TCR panel built the libraries from about 16 ng of total RNA. TCRdb called the reads again in MiXCR, with one record for every CDR3 protein. The sample yields some 750 distinct CDR3 sequences, roughly 7.1% seen once. The material sequenced was CD8+ T cells from PBMCs, taken at baseline or after one month of anti-PD-1 therapy (not recorded which). The source is a human donor with melanoma.

This clonotype is termed medium-sized. The V gene is TRBV18, the J gene TRBJ2-3; D tentatively reads TRBD1 or TRBD2 (6 bases each). Per the germline V gene, CDR1 is KGHSH and CDR2 is LQKENI. The CDR3 is 17 amino acids. Trimming pared 5 bases from V and 2 bases from J, leaving 20 bases between. CDR3 nucleotides: TGTGCCAGCTCAGCTTCCGGAACGGGGGCGTACACAGATACGCAGTATTTT. Protein product: CASSASGTGAYTDTQYF.

This clonotype is medium-sized in the sample. This sequence joins TRBV28 and TRBJ2-2; D is possibly TRBD2 (5 bases). V lost 3 bases and J lost 0, with 8 bases in between. CDR3 length equals 15 residues. Germline V CDR1 and CDR2: MDHEN, SYDVKM. The CDR3 nucleotides are TGTGCCAGCAGTTTTGAAGCGGCGAACACCGGGGAGCTGTTTTTT. Translation gives CASSFEAANTGELFF. Looking up the rest from reference TRBV28 and TRBJ2-2 gives the full variable domain: DVKVTQSSRYLVKRTGEKVFLECVQDMDHENMFWYRQDPGLGLRLIYFSYDVKMKEKGDIPEGYSVSREKKERFSLILESASTNQTSMYLCASSFEAANTGELFFGEGSRLTVL.

By its share, this clonotype is medium-sized. V is TRBV20-1 and J is TRBJ2-7, with D perhaps TRBD2 (5 bases). V was trimmed by 6 bases and J by 2 bases, leaving 14 bases between them. Germline CDR1 reads DFQATT; CDR2 reads SNEGSKA (reference sequence). CDR3 length: 13 residues. CDR3 DNA: TGCAGTGCGAGCGAAACTAGTACCTACGAGCAGTACTTC. This translates into CSASETSTYEQYF.

By its share, this clonotype is large. This sequence joins TRBV18 and TRBJ2-1, with unresolved D. The germline gives CDR1 KGHSH, CDR2 LQKENI. The V and J ends lost 5 bases and 0 bases respectively, with 11 bases between them. The CDR3 length is 15 residues. This CDR3 reads CASSKAGYSYNEQFF. The CDR3 DNA is TGTGCCAGCTCAAAAGCAGGATACTCCTACAATGAGCAGTTCTTC.

This clonotype is labeled as large. A much larger clone differs by one base, so this may be a read error. The J gene is TRBJ2-1, the V gene TRBV7-2; TRBD2 matches 7 bases. Germline V gene lookup returns CDR1 SGHTA and CDR2 FQGNSA. Trimming removed 4 bases from V and 2 bases from J; junction bases left unmatched: 5. The CDR3 sequence is 15 residues long. CDR3 loop: CASSSGAGAYNEQFF. The CDR3 DNA reads as TGTGCCAGCAGCTCCGGCGCGGGGGCCTACAATGAGCAGTTCTTC.

This clonotype is deemed large (0.1 to 1%). CDR3 coding DNA: TGTGCCAGCAGCGCGACTTATGGGACATCATACCCAAATGAAAAACTGTTTTTT. Protein: CASSATYGTSYPNEKLFF. The chain joins TRBV7-2 to TRBJ1-4; tentative D call: TRBD1 (6 bases). The V end lost 5 bases, the J end lost 5 bases, and 24 bases lay between the germline ends. The germline V gene has CDR1 SGHTA and CDR2 FQGNSA. There are 18 residues in the CDR3.

This clonotype was seen only a few times. The V call is TRBV7-8, the J call TRBJ2-7, with D hard to call. V lost 4 bases to trimming and J lost 3 bases, with 10 bases between them. The germline V gene has CDR1 SGHVS and CDR2 FQNEAQ. The CDR3 length is 13 residues. CDR3 bases: TGTGCCAGCAGCTCCAGTGGGATCTACGAGCAGTACTTC. This codes for CASSSSGIYEQYF.

This clonotype is judged medium-sized. V usage is TRBV28 and J usage is TRBJ2-7; possibly TRBD2 for D (5 bases). V shed 3 bases and J shed 0 bases, with 12 bases lying between them. Germline V gene sequence: CDR1 MDHEN, CDR2 SYDVKM. The CDR3 extends over 15 amino acids. The CDR3 protein is CASSFRGLSSYEQYF. CDR3 coding DNA: TGTGCCAGCAGTTTTCGCGGGCTGAGCTCCTACGAGCAGTACTTC.

For this clonotype: A single base separates this from a much larger clone, so it may be a read error. As the CDR3 is not closed by the conserved phenylalanine or tryptophan, this likely results from a read error. The DNA is omitted, as the CDR3 cannot be located on it reliably, and the CDR3 follows TCRdb's listing. The chain joins TRBV18 to TRBJ2-1. The CDR3 adds up to 15 amino acids, both ends counted. Germline V CDR1 and CDR2: KGHSH, LQKENI. CDR3 sequence reads: CASSKAGYSYNELFS.

In its sample, this clonotype ranks as medium-sized. The CDR3 sequence: CASSIPPPSRFGDTQYF. The CDR3 DNA reads as TGTGCCAGCAGCATCCCGCCCCCTAGCCGCTTTGGAGATACGCAGTATTTT. V gene TRBV27 combines with J gene TRBJ2-3; perhaps TRBD2 as D (5 bases). Trimming removed 6 bases at V and 5 bases at J, with 24 bases between. Germline CDR1 is MNHEY and CDR2 is SMNVEV (reference sequence). The CDR3 sequence is 17 residues long.

This clonotype was detected only a few times. The chain has TRBV19 and TRBJ1-4, with TRBD1 matching 12 bases. This CDR3 region has 16 residues. Germline V gene lookup returns CDR1 LNHDA and CDR2 SQIVND (reference sequence). J was trimmed by 7 bases and V by 4 bases; bases with no gene match: 7. CDR3 coding DNA: TGTGCCAGTAGTACCGAGGGGACAGGGGGCGTTGAAAAACTGTTTTTT. It yields the protein CASSTEGTGGVEKLFF.

By its share, this clonotype is large. The J gene is TRBJ2-1, the V gene TRBV7-6; unclear D gene. This CDR3 contains 13 residues. Looked up from germline, CDR1 is SGHVS and CDR2 is FNYEAQ. V was shortened by 1 base and J by 5 bases, with 6 bases between the two germline ends. The CDR3 nucleotides read TGTGCCAGCAGCTTAGATGGGCACAATGAGCAGTTCTTC. Amino acid sequence: CASSLDGHNEQFF.

This clonotype is deemed medium-sized (0.01 to 0.1%). The rearrangement links TRBV27 to TRBJ1-2; D remains unclear. This CDR3 is built from 11 residues. Germline V CDR1 and CDR2: MNHEY, SMNVEV (reference sequence). The V and J ends lost 10 bases and 8 bases respectively, with 14 bases between them. The CDR3: CATRWGYGYTF. The CDR3 nucleotides read TGTGCCACCCGTTGGGGATACGGCTACACCTTC.